These 29 T cell receptor beta chains share one sample of origin, sequenced in a study of CD8 T cells in ankylosing spondylitis. Study-wide results and caveats: Seemingly characteristic of ankylosing spondylitis blood was a TCR beta motif consisting of several highly homologous variants.

The antigens for these receptors are not known. TCRdb analysed the 5' RACE reads with MiXCR anew, one entry per CDR3 protein. The sample has approximately 550,000 distinct CDR3 sequences; 9.5% to 15% are singletons. The source material was blood, either unsorted or a sorted T cell fraction (not recorded which). The receptors shown here come from a male donor with ankylosing spondylitis.

The genes are TRBV5-5 and TRBJ2-7, with 7 nucleotides matching TRBD2. V dropped 4 bases and J dropped 0; count of bases not matched to a gene: 7. Per the germline V gene, CDR1 is SGHKS and CDR2 is YYEKEE (reference sequence). CDR3 length equals 15 residues. CDR3 in amino acids: CASSPLSGYSYEQYV. The CDR3 DNA sequence: TGTGCCAGCAGCCCCCTTAGCGGGTACTCCTACGAGCAGTACGTC.

This clonotype came up a few times. The CDR3 loop is CASSGHPKQGASDQPQHF. CDR3 nucleotide sequence: TGTGCCAGCAGTGGTCATCCAAAACAGGGGGCATCAGATCAGCCCCAGCATTTT. The chain is built from TRBV6-4 and TRBJ1-5; TRBD1 agrees at 9 bases. The CDR3 sequence is 18 residues long. Germline values: CDR1 MRHNA, CDR2 SNTAGT. Trimming at V came to 4 bases and at J to 5 bases, leaving 15 bases not matched to a gene.

This clonotype has a count of ten or more. V usage is TRBV28 and J usage is TRBJ2-2; D is ambiguous. The CDR3 sequence is 12 residues long. V was cut by 7 bases and J by 5 bases, with 8 bases left in between. CDR1 is MDHEN, CDR2 SYDVKM, per germline. The CDR3 here is CASISRTGELFF. In DNA form, the CDR3 reads TGTGCCAGCATAAGCAGGACCGGGGAGCTGTTTTTT.

This chain uses TRBV7-9 with TRBJ1-1; no reliable D call. The CDR3 has 15 amino acids. Germline CDR1 is SEHNR and CDR2 is FQNEAQ (reference sequence). Trimming took off 1 base at V and 1 base at J, with 10 bases between the two ends. CDR3 amino acids: CASSLEGRGNTEAFF. As DNA, the CDR3 is TGTGCCAGCAGCTTAGAAGGGAGAGGGAACACTGAAGCTTTCTTT.

The chain combines TRBV19 with TRBJ1-1; D ambiguous. This CDR3 has 13 amino acids. Per germline, CDR1 LNHDA and CDR2 SQIVND (reference sequence). V was cut by 2 bases and J by 1 base, with 5 bases left in between. CDR3 in DNA: TGTGCCAGTAGTATAAGAGGGAACACTGAAGCTTTCTTT. Protein sequence: CASSIRGNTEAFF.

This clonotype showed up many times. This rearrangement joins TRBV2 to TRBJ1-5; the D gene is possibly TRBD1 (6 bases). CDR3 length equals 17 residues. Deletions cut 7 bases from V and 4 bases from J, with 23 bases between. CDR1 and CDR2 from the germline V gene are SNHLY and FYNNEI. CDR3 loop: CASNSKGGTNYNQPQHF. Here the CDR3 DNA reads TGTGCCAGCAACTCCAAAGGGGGGACAAATTATAATCAGCCCCAGCATTTT.

This clonotype appeared a few times. As DNA, the CDR3 is TGTGCCACCAGTGAACGGACTAGTTTGGAGACCCAGTACTTC. Protein product: CATSERTSLETQYF. The chain couples TRBV24-1 to TRBJ2-5; 7 positions match TRBD2. J lost 5 bases, V lost 4 bases, and 6 bases had no gene match. There are 14 residues in the CDR3. Germline assignment: CDR1 KGHDR and CDR2 SFDVKD.

This clonotype showed up many times. The CDR3 nucleotides are TGTGCCACCAGTGATTCAGCAGGGGGCGGTTATCAGCCCCAGCATTTT. Amino acid sequence: CATSDSAGGGYQPQHF. The chain uses TRBV24-1 and TRBJ1-5; 8 nucleotides agree with TRBD1. The CDR3 contains 16 residues. Germline V gives CDR1 KGHDR, CDR2 SFDVKD. After removal of 2 bases from V and 5 bases from J, the junction contained 7 bases not matched to a gene.

This clonotype has just a few counts. The genes are TRBV7-8 and TRBJ2-3, with TRBD1 matching over 9 bases. The CDR3 length is 17 residues. The germline V gene has CDR1 SGHVS and CDR2 FQNEAQ. The V gene end was trimmed by 5 bases and the J gene end by 0 bases; junction bases not matched to a gene: 9. CDR3 protein: CASSPGQGTSSTDTQYF. CDR3 DNA: TGTGCCAGCAGCCCTGGACAGGGGACCTCTAGCACAGATACGCAGTATTTT.

This clonotype was detected only a few times. The chain is built from TRBV20-1 and TRBJ1-3; D unresolved. This CDR3 contains 13 residues. Germline V gives CDR1 DFQATT, CDR2 SNEGSKA (reference sequence). The V gene lost 6 bases and the J gene lost 4 bases, with 13 bases spanning the gap. The CDR3 coding sequence is TGCAGTGCCCCCCAGTTCTCCGGAAACACCATATATTTT. Translation: CSAPQFSGNTIYF.

This clonotype turned up a few times. This chain uses TRBV29-1 with TRBJ1-1; D not certain. Trimming removed 5 bases from V and 0 bases from J, with 19 bases in between. CDR1 SQVTM and CDR2 ANQGSEA come from the germline V gene. CDR3 length: 16 amino acids. CDR3 in DNA: TGCAGCGTTAACTCCCCTCCAGGACGCCTGAACACTGAAGCTTTCTTT. Translated: CSVNSPPGRLNTEAFF.

This clonotype has at least ten counts. The V and J genes are TRBV12-3 or TRBV12-4 and TRBJ2-3, with D possibly matching TRBD2 (7 bases). The V gene lost 7 bases and the J gene lost 2 bases, with 16 bases spanning the gap. The CDR3 sequence is 15 residues long. CDR3 protein: CASTPNGGHTDTQYF. In nucleotides, the CDR3 is TGTGCCAGCACCCCCAACGGGGGGCACACAGATACGCAGTATTTT.

The rearrangement uses TRBV24-1 and TRBJ1-1; D unclear. Germline loops: CDR1 KGHDR, CDR2 SFDVKD. Trimming stripped 3 bases from V and 6 bases from J, with 13 bases between. The CDR3 runs to 14 residues. This chain's CDR3 is CATSDPLTSPEAFF. The DNA of the CDR3 is TGTGCCACCAGTGATCCCCTGACAAGCCCTGAAGCTTTCTTT.

V and J are TRBV12-3 or TRBV12-4 and TRBJ2-2; D unresolved. V was clipped by 7 bases and J by 0 bases, with 12 bases between them. The CDR3 consists of 15 residues. The DNA for the CDR3 is TGTGCCAGCAACAAGGGTGGAACGAACACCGGGGAGCTGTTTTTT. Protein: CASNKGGTNTGELFF.

This clonotype was detected many times. The genes are TRBV7-2 and TRBJ2-1; the D gene could be TRBD1 or TRBD2 (7 bases each). Between the trimmed V and J ends, which lost 6 bases and 3 bases, there was a span of 18 bases. The CDR3 spans 16 residues. Looked up from germline, CDR1 is SGHTA and CDR2 is FQGNSA. Here the CDR3 DNA reads TGTGCCAGCAGGGCTAAGGGGGGGACAGACTACAATGAGCAGTTCTTC. Its protein is CASRAKGGTDYNEQFF.

The V call is TRBV5-1, the J call TRBJ1-4; 9 nucleotides agree with TRBD1. V was pared by 1 base and J by 7 bases, with 5 bases of the junction left unmatched. The CDR3 spans 15 residues. Germline V gene lookup returns CDR1 SGHRS and CDR2 YFSETQ. The CDR3 coding sequence is TGCGCCAGCAGCTTGACGGGGACAGGGTCTGAAAAACTGTTTTTT. This codes for CASSLTGTGSEKLFF.

This clonotype was seen a few times. The J gene is TRBJ2-3, the V gene TRBV20-1, with D unresolved. Looked up from germline, CDR1 is DFQATT and CDR2 is SNEGSKA (reference sequence). Trimming removed 2 bases from V and 7 bases from J, with 22 bases in between. The CDR3 consists of 16 residues. The CDR3 is CSARTLSSYTQNTQYF. CDR3 DNA sequence: TGCAGTGCTAGAACCCTGAGTAGCTACACACAGAATACGCAGTATTTT.

This chain links TRBV11-2 with TRBJ2-5; TRBD1 matches at 8 bases. With V trimmed by 3 bases and J by 4 bases, 13 bases remained unmatched. The CDR3 is 17 amino acids. CDR1 is SGHAT and CDR2 is FQNNGV in the germline V gene. CDR3 loop: CASSLDPPGTGVETQYF. For the CDR3, the DNA is TGTGCCAGCAGCTTGGACCCTCCCGGGACAGGAGTAGAGACCCAGTACTTC.

V and J are TRBV10-2 and TRBJ2-3; D is possibly TRBD1 or TRBD2 (5 bases each). The length of the CDR3 is 13 residues. Trimming left V 5 bases short and J 5 bases short, with 11 bases between. Germline-derived CDR1 and CDR2 are WSHSY and SAAADI. CDR3 residues: CASSRDLQDTQYF. In nucleotides, the CDR3 is TGCGCCAGCAGTAGGGACCTTCAAGATACGCAGTATTTT.

V usage is TRBV5-8 and J usage is TRBJ1-1, with a weak D call TRBD1 (5 bases). Looked up from germline, CDR1 is SGHTS and CDR2 is YDEGEE. The CDR3 loop spans 15 amino acids. V was clipped by 1 base and J by 3 bases, with 13 bases between them. The CDR3 is CASSLYLGEYTEAFF. The CDR3 nucleotides read TGTGCCAGCAGCTTGTATTTGGGGGAATACACTGAAGCTTTCTTT.

The sample holds many counts of this clonotype. The CDR3: CASSFQGRDTEAFF. For the CDR3, the DNA is TGCGCCAGCAGCTTTCAGGGACGGGACACTGAAGCTTTCTTT. The chain combines TRBV5-1 with TRBJ1-1; perhaps TRBD1 as D (5 bases). Germline V gives CDR1 SGHRS, CDR2 YFSETQ. The CDR3 contains 14 residues. V was cut by 2 bases and J by 3 bases, with 11 bases left in between.

This clonotype was detected only a few times. The chain links TRBV2 to TRBJ1-4; D might be TRBD1 (6 bases). This CDR3 contains 12 residues. Trimming shortened V by 6 bases and J by 5 bases, and 7 bases separated the two germline ends. Looked up from germline, CDR1 is SNHLY and CDR2 is FYNNEI. The CDR3 here is CASRDRNEKLFF. The CDR3 bases are TGTGCCAGCAGGGACAGAAATGAAAAACTGTTTTTT.

V gene TRBV11-2 combines with J gene TRBJ1-6; 7 bases are shared with TRBD1. The germline gives CDR1 SGHAT, CDR2 FQNNGV. J gave up 6 bases and V 5 bases, and 4 bases lay outside the gene matches. The CDR3 extends over 14 amino acids. CDR3: CASSAGTANSPLHF. The CDR3 DNA follows: TGTGCCAGCAGCGCCGGGACAGCTAATTCACCCCTCCACTTT.

This chain links TRBV6-1 with TRBJ1-1; the D gene is possibly TRBD1 (5 bases). Trimming took 6 bases from V and 2 from J, leaving 19 bases between them. Germline CDR1 MNHNS, CDR2 SASEGT. CDR3 length equals 16 residues. CDR3 DNA: TGTGCCAGCAGATTCGGGGGAGGGGACTCAAACACTGAAGCTTTCTTT. Translating it yields CASRFGGGDSNTEAFF.

This clonotype occurred a few times. The V call is TRBV2, the J call TRBJ2-7, with D unclear. This CDR3 has 11 residues. CDR1 and CDR2 (germline): SNHLY, FYNNEI. The V and J ends lost 5 bases and 5 bases respectively, with 7 bases between them. CDR3 in amino acids: CASSLYDEQYV. The CDR3 nucleotides are TGTGCCAGCAGTCTGTACGACGAGCAGTACGTC.

The chain combines TRBV28 with TRBJ1-4; 7 positions agree with TRBD1. Germline assignment: CDR1 MDHEN and CDR2 SYDVKM. The CDR3 loop spans 14 amino acids. V lost 6 bases and J lost 4; bases outside the gene matches: 5. This CDR3 reads CASSLGTVNEKLFF. CDR3 DNA sequence: TGTGCCAGCAGCCTCGGGACAGTTAATGAAAAACTGTTTTTT.

The chain uses TRBV20-1 and TRBJ2-3; 8 bases are a match to TRBD1. J gave up 6 bases and V 5 bases, and 10 bases lay outside the gene matches. Germline values: CDR1 DFQATT, CDR2 SNEGSKA (reference sequence). This CDR3 has 14 amino acids. In DNA, the CDR3 is TGCAGTGCTGGACCTCCGGGACAGGATGATACGCAGTATTTT. It codes for CSAGPPGQDDTQYF.

This clonotype was detected only a few times. V is TRBV5-1 and J is TRBJ2-1, with D perhaps given as TRBD1 or TRBD2 (7 bases each). CDR3 length equals 14 residues. With 4 bases removed from V and 14 bases from J, the gap between germline ends came to 22 bases. CDR1 and CDR2 (germline): SGHRS, YFSETQ. In DNA, the CDR3 is TGCGCCAGCAGCCCCGGCGGGAGTTGGGACAGTAAGTTCTTC. Its translation: CASSPGGSWDSKFF.

This clonotype has ten or more counts. The chain uses TRBV10-3 and TRBJ2-7; D gene uncertain. V dropped 7 bases and J dropped 3 bases, with 13 bases sitting between them. There are 13 residues in the CDR3. Germline V gene data show CDR1 as ENHRY and CDR2 as SYGVKD. The CDR3 DNA reads as TGTGCCATCACTGAAGATCCACGCTACGAGCAGTACGTC. Residues: CAITEDPRYEQYV.